This passage covers 22 T cell receptor beta chains from one sample sequenced in a study of blood T cell repertoires in COVID-19. Produced via immunoSEQ multiplex PCR; TCRdb's table is partial and in-frame only. The sample has more than 50,000 clones, approximately 91% seen once. Sequenced: peripheral blood. These receptors were taken from a human donor in a cohort sampled during active COVID-19.

The rearrangement links TRBV3-1 (or the pseudogene TRBV3-2) to TRBJ2-7; 9 nucleotides align to TRBD1. This CDR3 is built from 15 residues. Unmatched junction bases numbered 12, after V lost 3 bases and J lost 9 bases. CDR1 LGHDT and CDR2 YNNKEL come from the germline V gene (reference sequence). DNA of the CDR3: TGTGCCAGCAGCCACCGGGACAGGGAACTCTTCGGGCAGTACTTC. Its protein product is CASSHRDRELFGQYF.

The CDR3 DNA sequence: TGTGCCAGCAGTTACAGCGGGAGCGAGACCCAGTACTTC. It codes for CASSYSGSETQYF. V usage is TRBV6-5 and J usage is TRBJ2-5, with 8 bases matching TRBD2. Germline V gene lookup returns CDR1 MNHEY and CDR2 SVGAGI. Unmatched junction bases numbered 1, after V lost 2 bases and J lost 5 bases. The CDR3 runs to 13 residues.

The rearrangement joins TRBV7-6 to TRBJ2-1; TRBD2 agrees at 13 bases. The CDR3 is 15 amino acids. Looked up from germline, CDR1 is SGHVS and CDR2 is FNYEAQ. The ends lost 3 bases at V and 9 bases at J; junction bases unmatched: 5. The CDR3 reads CASSLTSGRRLEQFF. For the CDR3, the DNA is TGTGCCAGCAGCTTGACTAGCGGGAGGCGTCTTGAGCAGTTCTTC.

This clone was found once. This sequence joins TRBV5-1 and TRBJ2-3; D is possibly TRBD2 (6 bases). Germline V CDR1 and CDR2: SGHRS, YFSETQ. CDR3 length equals 15 residues. V gave up 1 base and J gave up 6 bases, with 15 bases separating them. The CDR3 here is CASSLLYGRGDTQYF. CDR3 bases: TGCGCCAGCAGCTTGCTTTACGGGAGAGGGGATACGCAGTATTTT. Using reference TRBV5-1 and TRBJ2-3 for the parts outside the CDR3, the full variable domain is KAGVTQTPRYLIKTRGQQVTLSCSPISGHRSVSWYQQTPGQGLQFLFEYFSETQRNKGNFPGRFSGRQFSNSRSEMNVSTLELGDSALYLCASSLLYGRGDTQYFGPGTRLTVL.

The chain links TRBV6-6 to TRBJ2-2; 7 nucleotides agree with TRBD2. Germline V CDR1 and CDR2: MNHNY, SVGAGI (reference sequence). The CDR3 consists of 13 residues. V was pared by 6 bases and J by 5 bases, with 3 bases of the junction left unmatched. CDR3 nucleotides: TGTGCCAGCAGACAACTAGCGACCGGGGAGCTGTTTTTT. Protein product: CASRQLATGELFF.

The V gene is TRBV11-3, the J gene TRBJ2-1; 16 nucleotides match TRBD2. This CDR3 comprises 16 residues. V shed 4 bases, J shed 4 bases, and the junction held 1 base outside the gene matches. Germline V gives CDR1 SGHNT, CDR2 YENEEA. In DNA form, the CDR3 reads TGTGCCAGCAGCTCGGGACTAGCGGGAGGGTACAATGAGCAGTTCTTC. Protein sequence: CASSSGLAGGYNEQFF.

J is TRBJ2-3 and V is TRBV19; 9 nucleotides agree with TRBD2. The CDR3 spans 15 residues. V was clipped by 7 bases and J by 6 bases; unmatched bases: 11. Germline V gene sequence: CDR1 LNHDA, CDR2 SQIVND (reference sequence). The CDR3: CASKLTAGGPDTQYF. The DNA of the CDR3 is TGTGCCAGTAAACTCACTGCGGGAGGGCCGGATACGCAGTATTTT.

V gene TRBV4-1 combines with J gene TRBJ2-5; the match to TRBD2 covers 8 bases. This CDR3 is 17 amino acids long. Germline assignment: CDR1 MGHRA and CDR2 YSYEKL. Trimming removed 0 bases from V and 5 bases from J; junction bases left unmatched: 11. CDR3 sequence (DNA): TGCGCCAGCAGCCAAGATAAAGCGGGGGTGCCCCGGGAGACCCAGTACTTC. Amino acids: CASSQDKAGVPRETQYF.

This chain joins TRBV6-5 and TRBJ2-3; perhaps TRBD2 as D (5 bases). Trimming removed 0 bases from V and 1 base from J, with 5 bases in between. CDR1 and CDR2 from the germline V gene are MNHEY and SVGAGI. The CDR3 sequence is 14 residues long. The CDR3 spells CASSYSRGTDTQYF. The CDR3 DNA reads as TGTGCCAGCAGTTACTCGAGGGGCACAGATACGCAGTATTTT.

V gene TRBV4-3 combines with J gene TRBJ2-7, with TRBD1 as a possible D gene (6 bases). Germline loops: CDR1 LGHNA, CDR2 YSLEER. CDR3 length equals 14 residues. V lost 0 bases to trimming and J lost 3 bases, with 9 bases between them. Here the CDR3 DNA reads TGCGCCAGCAGCCAAGATAGGGGGATCTACGAGCAGTACTTC. Translating it yields CASSQDRGIYEQYF.

This chain uses TRBV19 with TRBJ2-7; perhaps TRBD2 as D (6 bases). V lost 1 base to trimming and J lost 4 bases, with 11 bases between them. The CDR3 covers 14 residues. The germline gives CDR1 LNHDA, CDR2 SQIVND (reference sequence). This chain's CDR3 is CASSIVTGEYEQYF. The CDR3 coding sequence is TGTGCCAGTAGTATAGTGACGGGAGAATACGAGCAGTACTTC.

The CDR3 DNA sequence: TGTGCCAGCAGTTTTTCATCGGTTAATGAGCAGTACTTC. This gives the protein CASSFSSVNEQYF. The chain recombines TRBV28 with TRBJ2-7, with D unclear. Per germline, CDR1 MDHEN and CDR2 SYDVKM. This CDR3 contains 13 residues. The V gene lost 3 bases and the J gene lost 7 bases, with 13 bases spanning the gap.

This clone was observed a single time. The gene calls are TRBV4-3 and TRBJ2-3; D possibly corresponds to TRBD2 (5 bases). The V end was cut by 3 bases, the J end by 5 bases, with 12 bases between. The CDR3 length is 14 residues. The germline V gene has CDR1 LGHNA and CDR2 YSLEER. The DNA for the CDR3 is TGCGCCAGCAGCCAGGACTCGGGGTTAGATACGCAGTATTTT. This encodes CASSQDSGLDTQYF.

The genes are TRBV5-8 and TRBJ2-2, with a weak D call TRBD2 (6 bases). Trimming removed 0 bases at V and 2 bases at J, with 17 bases between. The germline V gene has CDR1 SGHTS and CDR2 YDEGEE. This CDR3 is 18 amino acids long. CDR3 bases: TGTGCCAGCAGCTTGGCCAAATGGTCTAGCGTTAACACCGGGGAGCTGTTTTTT. Translation gives CASSLAKWSSVNTGELFF.

This clone has only one observation. V usage is TRBV20-1 and J usage is TRBJ1-2; the D is unclear. The CDR3 extends over 12 amino acids. The germline CDR1 and CDR2 sequences are DFQATT and SNEGSKA (reference sequence). The V and J ends lost 3 bases and 4 bases respectively, with 9 bases between them. In DNA, the CDR3 is TGCAGTGCTAGTCAGGCTACCTATGGCTACACCTTC. It codes for CSASQATYGYTF.

The gene calls are TRBV5-1 and TRBJ2-7, with 8 nucleotides matching TRBD2. There are 16 residues in the CDR3. In germline, CDR1 is SGHRS, CDR2 YFSETQ. The junction had 10 bases not matched to a gene; V was cut back by 4 bases and J by 1 base. Here the CDR3 DNA reads TGCGCCAGCAGCCACGCGGGGGGCAACCCGTCCTACGAGCAGTACTTC. Residues: CASSHAGGNPSYEQYF.

V gene TRBV5-1 combines with J gene TRBJ2-7, with TRBD1 matching over 8 bases. V lost 4 bases and J lost 0; bases outside the gene matches: 3. The CDR3 totals 14 residues. CDR1 is SGHRS, CDR2 YFSETQ, per germline. CDR3 sequence reads: CASSPGQGSYEQYF. CDR3 nucleotide sequence: TGCGCCAGCAGCCCCGGACAGGGCTCCTACGAGCAGTACTTC.

V and J are TRBV9 and TRBJ2-7; D is perhaps TRBD1 (6 bases). The CDR3 consists of 17 residues. Germline loops: CDR1 SGDLS, CDR2 YYNGEE. V was cut by 4 bases and J by 0 bases, with 20 bases left in between. In DNA, the CDR3 is TGTGCCAGCAGCCCCGGACAGCACCCTAGGAGCTCCTACGAGCAGTACTTC. This sequence encodes CASSPGQHPRSSYEQYF.

Comments on this clone: Other nucleotide sequences in the sample specify the same CDR3. This rearrangement joins TRBV11-2 to TRBJ1-4; 9 bases align to TRBD1. The V and J ends lost 1 base and 5 bases, in that order; junction bases with no gene match: 2. Per the germline V gene, CDR1 is SGHAT and CDR2 is FQNNGV. CDR3 length: 15 amino acids. CDR3 residues: CASSLGDRDNEKLFF. CDR3 nucleotides: TGTGCCAGCAGCTTAGGGGACAGGGACAATGAAAAACTGTTTTTT.

This chain links TRBV2 with TRBJ1-6; 7 bases fit TRBD1. In germline, CDR1 is SNHLY, CDR2 FYNNEI. Unmatched junction bases numbered 3, after V lost 5 bases and J lost 5 bases. The CDR3 is 14 amino acids. The CDR3 DNA follows: TGTGCCAGCAGTCACGACAGGGATAATTCACCCCTCCACTTT. It is translated as CASSHDRDNSPLHF. The complete variable domain, with remaining parts taken from reference TRBV2 and TRBJ1-6, reads EPEVTQTPSHQVTQMGQEVILRCVPISNHLYFYWYRQILGQKVEFLVSFYNNEISEKSEIFDDQFSVERPDGSNFTLKIRSTKLEDSAMYFCASSHDRDNSPLHFGNGTRLTVT.

This clone was seen once. V gene TRBV6-2 or TRBV6-3 combines with J gene TRBJ2-4, with 7 bases matching TRBD1. The trim removed 2 bases at V and 13 bases at J, leaving 5 bases unmatched. CDR1 and CDR2 from the germline V gene are MNHEY and SVGEGT. This CDR3 is built from 12 residues. CDR3 region: CASSYPSTGQYF. DNA for the CDR3: TGTGCCAGCAGTTACCCTTCGACAGGGCAGTACTTC.

Written as DNA, the CDR3 is TGTGCCAGCAGCTCTCCGGGACTAGCAAGACAAGAGACCCAGTACTTC. Its protein product is CASSSPGLARQETQYF. The rearrangement links TRBV12-1 to TRBJ2-5; TRBD2 reflects the table's D call only, with no check against the DNA. TRBV12-1 is assigned pseudogene status. This CDR3 region has 16 residues.